Shown below are 10 T cell receptor beta chains from a single sample sequenced in a study of T cell responses to AZD1222 COVID-19 vaccine. Profiling relied on immunoSEQ multiplex PCR, and the TCRdb table lists in-frame clones only, not all of them. The sample has some 96,000 clones; more than 70% are singletons. Source: peripheral blood, taken on day 0 of AZD1222 vaccination. These receptors were obtained from an adult in good health.

The rearrangement links TRBV3-1 (or the pseudogene TRBV3-2) to TRBJ2-7; D is uncertain. There are 14 residues in the CDR3. CDR1 and CDR2 (germline): LGHDT, YNNKEL (reference sequence). Trimming left V 4 bases short and J 6 bases short, with 16 bases between. As DNA, the CDR3 is TGTGCCAGCAGCCGGACGACGGTTCTGGGCGAGCAGTACTTC. It codes for CASSRTTVLGEQYF.

The chain employs TRBV7-2 and TRBJ1-4, with TRBD1 as a possible D gene (5 bases). There are 16 residues in the CDR3. Germline lookup yields CDR1 SGHTA and CDR2 FQGNSA. V was shortened by 6 bases and J by 8 bases, with 22 bases between the two germline ends. The CDR3 nucleotides read TGTGCCAGCAGGGAATCAGGGCCGCCTGTCTTAGAAAAACTGTTTTTT. Protein sequence: CASRESGPPVLEKLFF.

The chain joins TRBV4-3 to TRBJ2-2; tentatively, D is TRBD2 (5 bases). The CDR3 spans 16 residues. Trimming removed 0 bases at V and 5 bases at J, with 13 bases between. CDR1 and CDR2 from the germline V gene are LGHNA and YSLEER. The CDR3, as DNA: TGCGCCAGCAGCCAAGACCTAGCTCGTGAAACCGGGGAGCTGTTTTTT. This codes for CASSQDLARETGELFF.

In its sample, this clone was seen many times. The chain is built from TRBV4-3 and TRBJ1-5; D gene uncertain. CDR1 LGHNA and CDR2 YSLEER come from the germline V gene. The ends were cut back, 0 bases at V and 7 bases at J, with 7 bases in the middle. This CDR3 has 13 amino acids. Written as DNA, the CDR3 is TGCGCCAGCAGCCAAGATTTCGGGCAGCCCCAGCATTTT. Translated, it gives CASSQDFGQPQHF.

This chain links TRBV9 with TRBJ1-5; D is possibly TRBD1 (5 bases). The CDR3 is made up of 14 amino acids. Germline CDR1 and CDR2: SGDLS and YYNGEE. V was pared by 4 bases and J by 1 base, with 9 bases between. CDR3 amino acids: CASSQGMSNQPQHF. The CDR3 coding sequence is TGTGCCAGCAGCCAGGGCATGAGCAATCAGCCCCAGCATTTT.

The chain joins TRBV27 to TRBJ2-1; 9 bases are shared with TRBD1. The V gene's germline CDR1 is MNHEY and CDR2 SMNVEV (reference sequence). V trimming: 6 bases; J trimming: 0 bases; junction bases outside the gene matches: 12. The CDR3 contains 18 residues. The CDR3 loop reads CASRLGQGIQSSYNEQFF. In DNA, the CDR3 is TGTGCCAGCAGACTGGGACAGGGTATACAAAGCTCCTACAATGAGCAGTTCTTC.

V usage is TRBV27 and J usage is TRBJ2-7; D gene uncertain. This CDR3 has 13 amino acids. The V gene lost 0 bases and the J gene lost 2 bases, with 5 bases spanning the gap. Per the germline V gene, CDR1 is MNHEY and CDR2 is SMNVEV (reference sequence). CDR3 residues: CASSLSQTYEQYF. CDR3 bases: TGTGCCAGCAGTTTATCTCAAACCTACGAGCAGTACTTC.

The chain has TRBV7-9 and TRBJ1-4; D remains unclear. From germline, CDR1 is SEHNR and CDR2 FQNEAQ (reference sequence). The CDR3 covers 13 residues. Trimming shortened V by 6 bases and J by 8 bases, and 13 bases separated the two germline ends. The CDR3 sequence is CASRGGGLEKLFF. The CDR3 DNA reads TGTGCCAGCAGGGGTGGCGGGTTGGAAAAACTGTTTTTT.

In this sample, this clone turned up once. The J gene is TRBJ1-5, the V gene TRBV5-1; the D is unclear. The CDR3 is 15 amino acids. V shed 0 bases and J shed 1 base, with 8 bases lying between them. Per the germline V gene, CDR1 is SGHRS and CDR2 is YFSETQ. The CDR3: CASSLEPGSNQPQHF. In nucleotides, the CDR3 is TGCGCCAGCAGCTTGGAGCCGGGAAGCAATCAGCCCCAGCATTTT.

J is TRBJ2-3 and V is TRBV11-3; tentatively, D is TRBD1 or TRBD2 (6 bases each). The CDR3 totals 17 residues. Germline lookup yields CDR1 SGHNT and CDR2 YENEEA. V was trimmed by 6 bases and J by 7 bases, leaving 26 bases between them. The CDR3 reads CASSPLQGGGLMNTQYF. The CDR3 nucleotides are TGTGCCAGCAGTCCTTTACAGGGAGGAGGGCTCATGAATACGCAGTATTTT.